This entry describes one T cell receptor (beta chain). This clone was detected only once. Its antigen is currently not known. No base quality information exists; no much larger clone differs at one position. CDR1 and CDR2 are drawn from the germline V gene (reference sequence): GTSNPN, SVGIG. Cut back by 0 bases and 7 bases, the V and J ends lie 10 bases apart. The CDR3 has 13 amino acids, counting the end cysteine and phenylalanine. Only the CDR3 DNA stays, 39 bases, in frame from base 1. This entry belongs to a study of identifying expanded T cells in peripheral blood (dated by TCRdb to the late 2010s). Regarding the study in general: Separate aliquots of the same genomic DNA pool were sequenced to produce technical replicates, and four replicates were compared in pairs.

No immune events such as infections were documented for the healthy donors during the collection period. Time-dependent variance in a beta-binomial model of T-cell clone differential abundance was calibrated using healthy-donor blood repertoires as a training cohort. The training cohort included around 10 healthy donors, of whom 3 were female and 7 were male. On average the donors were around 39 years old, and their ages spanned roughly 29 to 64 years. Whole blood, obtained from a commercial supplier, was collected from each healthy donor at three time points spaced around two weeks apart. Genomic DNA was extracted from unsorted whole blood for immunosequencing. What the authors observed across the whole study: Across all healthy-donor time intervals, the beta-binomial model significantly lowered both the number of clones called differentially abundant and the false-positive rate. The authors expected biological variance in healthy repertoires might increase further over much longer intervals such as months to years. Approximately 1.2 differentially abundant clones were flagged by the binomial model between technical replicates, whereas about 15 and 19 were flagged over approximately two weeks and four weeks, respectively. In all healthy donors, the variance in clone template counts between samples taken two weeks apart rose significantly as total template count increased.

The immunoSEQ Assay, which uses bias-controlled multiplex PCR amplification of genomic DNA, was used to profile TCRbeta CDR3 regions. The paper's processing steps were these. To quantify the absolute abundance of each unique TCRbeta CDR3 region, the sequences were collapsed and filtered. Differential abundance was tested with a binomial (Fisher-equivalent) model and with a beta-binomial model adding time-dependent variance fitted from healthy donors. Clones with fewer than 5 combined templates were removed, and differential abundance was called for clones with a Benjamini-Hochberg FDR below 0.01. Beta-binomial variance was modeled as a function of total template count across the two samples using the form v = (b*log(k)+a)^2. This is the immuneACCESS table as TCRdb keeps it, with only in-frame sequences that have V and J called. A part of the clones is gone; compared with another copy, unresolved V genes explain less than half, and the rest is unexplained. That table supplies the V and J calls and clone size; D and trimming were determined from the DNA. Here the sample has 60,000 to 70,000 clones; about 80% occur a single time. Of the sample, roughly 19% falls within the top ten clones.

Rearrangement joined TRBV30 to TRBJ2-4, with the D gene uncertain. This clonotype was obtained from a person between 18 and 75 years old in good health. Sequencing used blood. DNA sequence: TGTGCCTGGAGTGTAAAGGCGGCCAACATTCAGTACTTC. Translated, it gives CAWSVKAANIQYF. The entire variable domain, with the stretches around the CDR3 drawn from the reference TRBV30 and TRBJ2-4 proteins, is SQTIHQWPATLVQPVGSPLSLECTVEGTSNPNLYWYRQAAGRGLQLLFYSVGIGQISSEVPQNLSASRPQDRQFILSSKKLLLSDSGFYLCAWSVKAANIQYFGAGTRLSVL.